What follows are 15 T cell receptor beta chains derived from one specimen sequenced in a study of blood T cell repertoires in COVID-19. Some clones are missing from TCRdb's copy, which holds only in-frame ones; the method was immunoSEQ multiplex PCR. Of approximately 340,000 clones in the sample, approximately 90% were seen once. Input material: PBMCs or T cells enriched from blood (not recorded which). These receptor sequences come from a woman in her 40s who had been exposed to COVID-19.

The J gene is TRBJ2-7, the V gene TRBV6-5, with D possibly TRBD2 on 5 matching bases. Germline-derived CDR1 and CDR2 are MNHEY and SVGAGI. The V and J ends lost 10 bases and 3 bases respectively, with 16 bases between them. CDR3 length: 13 amino acids. The CDR3 loop is CATGEGPYYEQYF. As DNA, the CDR3 is TGTGCCACCGGAGAGGGTCCTTACTACGAGCAGTACTTC.

Only one count was recorded for this clone. The chain combines TRBV7-2 with TRBJ2-7; possible D gene TRBD1, 5 bases. Germline CDR1 is SGHTA and CDR2 is FQGNSA. Trimming pared 1 base from V and 0 bases from J, leaving 10 bases between. This CDR3 region has 15 residues. CDR3 in DNA: TGTGCCAGCAGCTTAGTGTCCAGGGACTCCTACGAGCAGTACTTC. Translation gives CASSLVSRDSYEQYF.

V gene TRBV5-1 combines with J gene TRBJ2-2; D is possibly TRBD1 (6 bases). In germline, CDR1 is SGHRS, CDR2 YFSETQ. This CDR3 has 16 amino acids. The germline V and J ends were trimmed by 7 bases and 1 base, with 17 bases remaining between them. The CDR3 sequence is CASATGTTRNTGELFF. DNA for the CDR3: TGCGCCAGCGCGACCGGGACAACCAGGAACACCGGGGAGCTGTTTTTT.

The CDR3 loop reads CATSRDSGFGYEQYF. The CDR3 DNA is TGTGCCACCAGCAGAGACTCAGGGTTCGGATACGAGCAGTACTTC. The chain uses TRBV15 and TRBJ2-7; possible D gene TRBD1, 5 bases. Germline assignment: CDR1 LNHNV and CDR2 YYDKDF (reference sequence). The CDR3 consists of 15 residues. Trimming took 0 bases from V and 4 from J, leaving 13 bases between them.

This sequence joins TRBV7-2 and TRBJ2-5, with 9 bases fitting TRBD2. CDR1 and CDR2 (germline): SGHTA, FQGNSA. The junction had 4 bases not matched to a gene; V was cut back by 3 bases and J by 2 bases. CDR3 length: 15 amino acids. The CDR3 reads CASSFLLAGQETQYF. CDR3 nucleotide sequence: TGTGCCAGCAGCTTTCTTCTAGCGGGGCAAGAGACCCAGTACTTC.

The genes are TRBV12-5 and TRBJ2-1; 12 bases align to TRBD2. Germline CDR1 is LGHNT and CDR2 is FRNRAP. The CDR3 runs 17 residues. The ends lost 3 bases at V and 5 bases at J; junction bases unmatched: 8. CDR3 sequence reads: CASGLLALAGGNNEQFF. CDR3 nucleotide sequence: TGTGCTAGTGGTTTACTAGCGCTAGCGGGAGGGAACAATGAGCAGTTCTTC.

V is TRBV4-1 and J is TRBJ1-6; a possible D gene is TRBD1 (5 bases). V was trimmed by 0 bases and J by 0 bases, leaving 21 bases between them. CDR1 and CDR2 (germline): MGHRA, YSYEKL. The CDR3 is made up of 21 amino acids. The CDR3 is CASSQDLKSGHQVSYNSPLHF. The CDR3 DNA reads TGCGCCAGCAGCCAAGATTTGAAGTCCGGACATCAAGTCTCCTATAATTCACCCCTCCACTTT.

The chain combines TRBV6-5 with TRBJ1-4; 10 bases line up with TRBD1. This CDR3 is built from 16 residues. The V gene end was trimmed by 2 bases and the J gene end by 8 bases; junction bases not matched to a gene: 8. Germline CDR1 MNHEY, CDR2 SVGAGI. CDR3 residues: CASSYGTGQGNEKLFF. In nucleotides, the CDR3 is TGTGCCAGCAGTTACGGGACGGGACAGGGGAACGAAAAACTGTTTTTT.

The rearrangement uses TRBV30 and TRBJ1-1; TRBD1 might be the D (5 bases). Deletions cut 1 base from V and 1 base from J, with 10 bases between. The CDR3 consists of 14 residues. In germline, CDR1 is GTSNPN, CDR2 SVGIG (reference sequence). Here the CDR3 DNA reads TGTGCCTGGAGTGGGGACTCTGGGAACACTGAAGCTTTCTTT. Encoded protein: CAWSGDSGNTEAFF.

J is TRBJ1-4 and V is TRBV19; a possible D gene is TRBD1 (5 bases). Germline values: CDR1 LNHDA, CDR2 SQIVND (reference sequence). This CDR3 is built from 17 residues. Between the trimmed V and J ends, which lost 6 bases and 0 bases, there was a span of 17 bases. CDR3 nucleotides: TGTGCCAGTAGCAGACAACTAAGGACACCAACTAATGAAAAACTGTTTTTT. Its translation: CASSRQLRTPTNEKLFF.

V is TRBV18 and J is TRBJ2-7; the D gene is possibly TRBD1 (6 bases). Germline V lookup: CDR1 KGHSH, CDR2 LQKENI. The CDR3 has 16 amino acids. V lost 5 bases, J lost 1 base, and 18 bases lay in between. The CDR3 protein is CASSRTAVLRSYEQYF. As DNA, the CDR3 is TGTGCCAGCTCAAGGACAGCGGTACTTAGGTCCTACGAGCAGTACTTC.

The chain uses TRBV10-2 and TRBJ2-7; 7 bases are a match to TRBD2. CDR1 and CDR2 (germline): WSHSY, SAAADI. CDR3 length: 12 amino acids. The trim removed 6 bases at V and 7 bases at J, leaving 6 bases unmatched. The CDR3 is CASSLGGREQYF. The CDR3 bases are TGCGCCAGCAGCCTGGGAGGGAGAGAGCAGTACTTC.

The gene calls are TRBV7-9 and TRBJ1-5; perhaps TRBD1 as D (6 bases). V dropped 5 bases and J dropped 1 base, with 12 bases sitting between them. This CDR3 has 15 amino acids. Germline-derived CDR1 and CDR2 are SEHNR and FQNEAQ (reference sequence). The CDR3 region has the DNA TGTGCCAGCAGCCGGGGGGGCGAAAGCAATCAGCCCCAGCATTTT. This sequence encodes CASSRGGESNQPQHF.

The rearrangement links TRBV4-1 to TRBJ2-1; 7 nucleotides align to TRBD2. Germline V lookup: CDR1 MGHRA, CDR2 YSYEKL. J gave up 0 bases and V 1 base, and 6 bases lay outside the gene matches. The CDR3 spans 17 residues. Here the CDR3 reads CASSQGLAFSSYNEQFF. For the CDR3, the DNA is TGCGCCAGCAGCCAAGGACTAGCCTTTAGCTCCTACAATGAGCAGTTCTTC.

The chain employs TRBV19 and TRBJ1-2, with D possibly TRBD1 on 5 matching bases. CDR1 LNHDA and CDR2 SQIVND come from the germline V gene (reference sequence). With 3 bases removed from V and 5 bases from J, the gap between germline ends came to 19 bases. There are 16 residues in the CDR3. The CDR3, as DNA: TGTGCCAGTAGTATCGGTGGGGCTGCCGGAGGGTATGGCTACACCTTC. Encoded protein: CASSIGGAAGGYGYTF.